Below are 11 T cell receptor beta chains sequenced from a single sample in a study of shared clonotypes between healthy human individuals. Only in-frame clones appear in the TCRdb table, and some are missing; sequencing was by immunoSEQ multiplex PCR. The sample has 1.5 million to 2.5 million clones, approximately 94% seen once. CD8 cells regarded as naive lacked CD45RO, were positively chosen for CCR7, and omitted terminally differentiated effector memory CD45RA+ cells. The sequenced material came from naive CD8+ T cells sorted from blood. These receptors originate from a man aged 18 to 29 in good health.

The CDR3 is CASSEEINTEAFF. CDR3 coding DNA: TGCGCCAGCAGCGAGGAGATAAACACTGAAGCTTTCTTT. This rearrangement joins TRBV4-1 to TRBJ1-1; no definite D call. The V end was cut by 5 bases, the J end by 2 bases, with 9 bases between. The V gene's germline CDR1 is MGHRA and CDR2 YSYEKL. The CDR3 is 13 amino acids.

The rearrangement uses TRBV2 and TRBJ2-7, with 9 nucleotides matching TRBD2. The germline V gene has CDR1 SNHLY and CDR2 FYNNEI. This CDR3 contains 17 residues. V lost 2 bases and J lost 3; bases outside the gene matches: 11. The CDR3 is CASSEIPSREGLYEQYF. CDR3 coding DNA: TGTGCCAGCAGTGAAATCCCCTCGCGGGAGGGCCTCTACGAGCAGTACTTC. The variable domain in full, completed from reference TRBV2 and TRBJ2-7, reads EPEVTQTPSHQVTQMGQEVILRCVPISNHLYFYWYRQILGQKVEFLVSFYNNEISEKSEIFDDQFSVERPDGSNFTLKIRSTKLEDSAMYFCASSEIPSREGLYEQYFGPGTRLTVT.

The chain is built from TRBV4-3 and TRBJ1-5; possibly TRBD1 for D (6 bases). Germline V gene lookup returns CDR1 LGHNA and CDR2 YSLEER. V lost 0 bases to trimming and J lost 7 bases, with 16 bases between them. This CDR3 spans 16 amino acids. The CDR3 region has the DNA TGCGCCAGCAGCCAAGATTTCGGGGACACAAACCAGCCCCAGCATTTT. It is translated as CASSQDFGDTNQPQHF.

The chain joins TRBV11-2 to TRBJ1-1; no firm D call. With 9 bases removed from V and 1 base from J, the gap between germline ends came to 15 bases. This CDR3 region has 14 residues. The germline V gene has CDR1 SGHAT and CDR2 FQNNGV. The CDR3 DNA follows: TGTGCCAGTACTTATTTGGGCGGGAACACTGAAGCTTTCTTT. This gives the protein CASTYLGGNTEAFF.

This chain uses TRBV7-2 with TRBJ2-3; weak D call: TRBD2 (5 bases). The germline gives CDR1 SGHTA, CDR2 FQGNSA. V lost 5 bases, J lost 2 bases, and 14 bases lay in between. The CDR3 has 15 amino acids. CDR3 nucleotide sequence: TGTGCCAGCAGCCCGCTCCGGGGATACACAGATACGCAGTATTTT. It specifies CASSPLRGYTDTQYF.

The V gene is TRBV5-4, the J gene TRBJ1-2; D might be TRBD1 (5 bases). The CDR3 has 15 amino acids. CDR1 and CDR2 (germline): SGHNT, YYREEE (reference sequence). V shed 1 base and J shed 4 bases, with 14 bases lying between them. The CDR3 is CASSLKNGAGYGYTF. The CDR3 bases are TGTGCCAGCAGCTTGAAGAATGGGGCAGGCTATGGCTACACCTTC. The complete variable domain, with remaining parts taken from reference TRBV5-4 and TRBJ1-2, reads ETGVTQSPTHLIKTRGQQVTLRCSSQSGHNTVSWYQQALGQGPQFIFQYYREEENGRGNFPPRFSGLQFPNYSSELNVNALELDDSALYLCASSLKNGAGYGYTFGSGTRLTVV.

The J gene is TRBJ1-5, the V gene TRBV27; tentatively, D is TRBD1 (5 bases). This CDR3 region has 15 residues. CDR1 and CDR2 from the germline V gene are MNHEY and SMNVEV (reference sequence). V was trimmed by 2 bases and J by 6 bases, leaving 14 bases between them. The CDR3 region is CASSLVPGMGQPQHF. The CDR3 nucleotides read TGTGCCAGCAGTTTAGTCCCAGGGATGGGTCAGCCCCAGCATTTT.

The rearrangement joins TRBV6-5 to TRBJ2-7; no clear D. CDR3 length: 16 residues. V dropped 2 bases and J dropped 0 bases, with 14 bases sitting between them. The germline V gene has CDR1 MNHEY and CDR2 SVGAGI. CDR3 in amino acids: CASSYNRQFSSYEQYF. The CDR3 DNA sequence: TGTGCCAGCAGTTACAATCGGCAGTTTAGCTCCTACGAGCAGTACTTC.

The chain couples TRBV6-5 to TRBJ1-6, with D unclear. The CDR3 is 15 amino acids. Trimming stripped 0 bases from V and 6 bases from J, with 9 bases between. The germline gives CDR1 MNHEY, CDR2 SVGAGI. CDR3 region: CASSYSTEGNSPLHF. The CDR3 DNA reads TGTGCCAGCAGTTACTCTACGGAGGGTAATTCACCCCTCCACTTT.

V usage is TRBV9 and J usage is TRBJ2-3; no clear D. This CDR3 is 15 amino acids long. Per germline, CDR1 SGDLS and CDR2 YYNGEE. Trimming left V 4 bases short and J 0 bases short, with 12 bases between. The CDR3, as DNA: TGTGCCAGCAGCTGGGGTCAGAAAAGCACAGATACGCAGTATTTT. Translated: CASSWGQKSTDTQYF.

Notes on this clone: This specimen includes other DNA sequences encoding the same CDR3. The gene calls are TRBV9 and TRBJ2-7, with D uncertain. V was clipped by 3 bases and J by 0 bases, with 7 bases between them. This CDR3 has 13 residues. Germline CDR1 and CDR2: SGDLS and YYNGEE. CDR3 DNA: TGTGCCAGCAGCGCTGGACCCTCCTACGAGCAGTACTTC. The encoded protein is CASSAGPSYEQYF.